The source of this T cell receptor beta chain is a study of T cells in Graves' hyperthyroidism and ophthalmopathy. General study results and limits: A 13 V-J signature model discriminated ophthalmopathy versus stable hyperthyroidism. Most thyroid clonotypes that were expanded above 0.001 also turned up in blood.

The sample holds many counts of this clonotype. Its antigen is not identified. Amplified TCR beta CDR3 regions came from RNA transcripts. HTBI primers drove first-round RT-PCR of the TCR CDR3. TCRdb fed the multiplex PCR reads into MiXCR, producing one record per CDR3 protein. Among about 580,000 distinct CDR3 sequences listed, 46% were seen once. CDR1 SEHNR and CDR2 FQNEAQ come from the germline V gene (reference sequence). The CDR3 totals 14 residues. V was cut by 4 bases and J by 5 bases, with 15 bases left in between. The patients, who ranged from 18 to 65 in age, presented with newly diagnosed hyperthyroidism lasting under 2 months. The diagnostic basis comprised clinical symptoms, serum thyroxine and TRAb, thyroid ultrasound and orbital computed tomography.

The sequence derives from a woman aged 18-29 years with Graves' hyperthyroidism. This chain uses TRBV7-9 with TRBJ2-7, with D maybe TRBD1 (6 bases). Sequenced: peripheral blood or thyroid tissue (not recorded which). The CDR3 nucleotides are TGTGCCAGCAGCTCGGTGACAGAGGGGGACGAGCAGTACTTC. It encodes CASSSVTEGDEQYF.